These 8 T cell receptor beta chains were sequenced from one sample in a study of T-cell memory formation after mild COVID-19. Each CDR3 protein is one row after TCRdb ran MiXCR on the 5' RACE reads. The sample has 150,000 or so distinct CDR3 sequences, around a tenth seen once. The specimen sequenced was PBMCs or a T cell subset sorted from them (not recorded which). These receptors were taken from a man aged 18 to 29 who had mild COVID-19 (a few samples of this study predate the infection). Cell type and time point are not known.

This clonotype has just a few counts. The rearrangement links TRBV5-6 to TRBJ2-7; no definite D call. Germline V gene data show CDR1 as SGHDT and CDR2 as YYEEEE. V shed 0 bases and J shed 4 bases, with 11 bases lying between them. CDR3 length equals 14 residues. The CDR3 region is CASSLVGNPYEQYV. The CDR3 DNA sequence: TGTGCCAGCAGCTTGGTAGGAAACCCTTACGAGCAGTACGTC.

The chain uses TRBV9 and TRBJ2-3, with 10 nucleotides matching TRBD2. The CDR3 is 18 residues long. V shed 0 bases, J shed 3 bases, and the junction held 10 bases outside the gene matches. The germline V gene has CDR1 SGDLS and CDR2 YYNGEE. The DNA for the CDR3 is TGTGCCAGCAGCGTAGGAGAGCGGGGGGGACGCACGACAGATACGCAGTATTTT. Its protein is CASSVGERGGRTTDTQYF.

The table lists this clonotype with a few counts. The rearrangement uses TRBV20-1 and TRBJ1-2; 9 bases line up with TRBD1. The CDR3 extends over 15 amino acids. CDR1 and CDR2 (germline): DFQATT, SNEGSKA (reference sequence). Losses at the gene ends were 0 bases for V and 2 bases for J; bases not matched to a gene: 4. In DNA form, the CDR3 reads TGCAGTGCTAGAGATACCGGACAGGGGAACTATGGCTACACCTTC. It is translated as CSARDTGQGNYGYTF.

The rearrangement links TRBV3-1 to TRBJ2-2; 7 bases are shared with TRBD1. This CDR3 spans 15 amino acids. Losses at the gene ends were 4 bases for V and 3 bases for J; bases not matched to a gene: 5. Germline V lookup: CDR1 LGHDT, CDR2 YNNKEL (reference sequence). CDR3 in amino acids: CASSLRTGDTGELFF. CDR3 bases: TGTGCCAGCAGCCTCCGGACAGGAGACACCGGGGAGCTGTTTTTT.

This clonotype was detected only a few times. V gene TRBV4-3 combines with J gene TRBJ1-3; tentative D call: TRBD1 (6 bases). This CDR3 region has 18 residues. V was clipped by 1 base and J by 0 bases, with 16 bases between them. CDR1 and CDR2 (germline): LGHNA, YSLEER. The CDR3 is CASSQGGRGRGSGNTIYF. The CDR3 DNA reads as TGCGCCAGCAGCCAAGGTGGCAGGGGAAGGGGCTCTGGAAACACCATATATTTT.

This clonotype came up many times. CDR3 bases: TGCGCCAGCAGCCAAGAAGGCCGCGCGCGCTATGGCTACACCTTC. Translated: CASSQEGRARYGYTF. The V and J genes are TRBV4-1 and TRBJ1-2; D not resolved. The germline V gene has CDR1 MGHRA and CDR2 YSYEKL. The CDR3 contains 15 residues. V lost 0 bases and J lost 4, with 12 bases in between.

In its sample, this clonotype was seen a few times. The V gene is TRBV29-1, the J gene TRBJ1-1, with D unclear. The CDR3 has 13 amino acids. In germline, CDR1 is SQVTM, CDR2 ANQGSEA. The V and J ends lost 4 bases and 0 bases respectively, with 9 bases between them. The CDR3 DNA reads as TGCAGCGTTGGTCTCAGCCTGAACACTGAAGCTTTCTTT. Translation gives CSVGLSLNTEAFF.

This clonotype was detected ten times or more. The chain recombines TRBV20-1 with TRBJ1-1, with D hard to call. The germline V and J ends were trimmed by 2 bases and 0 bases, with 7 bases remaining between them. The CDR3 runs to 13 residues. Germline lookup yields CDR1 DFQATT and CDR2 SNEGSKA (reference sequence). CDR3 nucleotide sequence: TGCAGTGCTAGACAAACACTGAACACTGAAGCTTTCTTT. Its translation is CSARQTLNTEAFF.